A selection of T cell receptor beta chains follows, all from one sample in a study of OX40 agonist ivuxolimab in advanced cancers. Generated by immunoSEQ multiplex PCR, the TCRdb table keeps only in-frame clones and is missing some. The sample has tens of thousands of clones; 90% to 95% are singletons. The sequences come from CD4+ or CD8+ T cells sorted from blood, collected in a trial of the OX40 agonist ivuxolimab. The origin of the receptors is an adult with an advanced solid tumor such as melanoma, head and neck, liver or kidney cancer. The CDR3 runs from the conserved cysteine through the conserved F or W. A D gene is named only where the DNA matches it firmly. Clone size appears in some rows only: once, few, many, or a class for an expanded clone.

V: TRBV5-5
size: NA
D: TRBD1
J: TRBJ1-1
CDR3: CASSLFSTGKNTEAFF
DNA: TGTGCCAGCAGCTTATTTTCGACAGGGAAGAACACTGAAGCTTTCTTT

V: TRBV28
size: once
D: TRBD1
J: TRBJ2-1
CDR3: CASSSGTDFYNEQFF
DNA: TGTGCCAGCAGTTCCGGGACAGATTTTTACAATGAGCAGTTCTTC

V: TRBV21-1
size: NA
D: NA
J: TRBJ2-7
CDR3: CASPSGLLRYEQYF
DNA: TGTGCCAGCCCCTCGGGGCTGCTTCGCTACGAGCAGTACTTC

V: TRBV10-3
size: NA
D: NA
J: TRBJ2-7
CDR3: CAISENHEQYF
DNA: TGTGCCATCAGTGAGAACCACGAGCAGTACTTC

V: TRBV7-2
size: NA
D: NA
J: TRBJ2-1
CDR3: CASNSLREQFF
DNA: TGTGCCAGCAACTCCCTACGTGAGCAGTTCTTC

V: TRBV5-1
size: NA
D: NA
J: TRBJ1-1
CDR3: CASSLSSLNTEAFF
DNA: TGCGCCAGCAGCTTGTCTTCGTTGAACACTGAAGCTTTCTTT

V: TRBV7-6
size: NA
D: TRBD2
J: TRBJ2-2
CDR3: CASSPRAGVNPGELFF
DNA: TGTGCCAGCAGCCCCAGGGCGGGAGTGAACCCCGGGGAGCTGTTTTTT

V: TRBV19
size: NA
D: TRBD2
J: TRBJ2-7
CDR3: CASSTGTSSYEQYF
DNA: TGTGCCAGTAGTACCGGGACTAGCTCTTACGAGCAGTACTTC

V: TRBV5-4
size: NA
D: TRBD2
J: TRBJ2-1
CDR3: CASSGTSGTYNEQFF
DNA: TGTGCCAGCAGCGGGACTAGCGGGACTTACAATGAGCAGTTCTTC

V: TRBV6-5
size: NA
D: TRBD1
J: TRBJ1-1
CDR3: CASSSRGLDEAFF
DNA: TGTGCCAGCAGTTCAAGGGGGCTGGATGAAGCTTTCTTT

V: TRBV18
size: NA
D: TRBD2
J: TRBJ2-3
CDR3: CASSPTSGPTDTQYF
DNA: TGTGCCAGCTCCCCGACTAGCGGGCCCACAGATACGCAGTATTTT

V: TRBV7-9
size: NA
D: NA
J: TRBJ2-5
CDR3: CASSSTGLGAETQYF
DNA: TGTGCCAGCAGCTCAACAGGGCTTGGGGCAGAGACCCAGTACTTC

V: TRBV9
size: NA
D: NA
J: TRBJ2-2
CDR3: CASSTTGGELFF
DNA: TGTGCCAGCAGCACGACGGGCGGGGAGCTGTTTTTT

V: TRBV9
size: NA
D: TRBD2
J: TRBJ2-3
CDR3: CASSSSGSGADTQYF
DNA: TGTGCCAGCAGCAGTAGCGGGAGCGGGGCAGATACGCAGTATTTT

V: TRBV15
size: NA
D: NA
J: TRBJ2-5
CDR3: CATSKAGYQETQYF
DNA: TGTGCCACCAGCAAAGCGGGCTACCAAGAGACCCAGTACTTC

V: TRBV27
size: NA
D: NA
J: TRBJ1-1
CDR3: CASMPVGDTEAFF
DNA: TGTGCCAGCATGCCGGTCGGAGACACTGAAGCTTTCTTT

V: TRBV4-1
size: NA
D: NA
J: TRBJ2-1
CDR3: CASSPLANNEQFF
DNA: TGCGCCAGCAGCCCCTTAGCAAACAATGAGCAGTTCTTC

V: TRBV11-3
size: NA
D: NA
J: TRBJ2-5
CDR3: CASSLRGTQYF
DNA: TGTGCCAGCAGCTTAAGAGGGACCCAGTACTTC

V: TRBV6-5
size: NA
D: TRBD2
J: TRBJ2-1
CDR3: CASSNSGSSGNEQFF
DNA: TGTGCCAGCAGCAATAGCGGGAGTTCCGGGAATGAGCAGTTCTTC

V: TRBV4-3
size: NA
D: NA
J: TRBJ2-5
CDR3: CASSQDMGPAMKTQYF
DNA: TGCGCCAGCAGCCAAGATATGGGGCCGGCTATGAAGACCCAGTACTTC

V: TRBV7-2
size: NA
D: TRBD2
J: TRBJ2-7
CDR3: CASSDESQLAGGPSYEQYF
DNA: TGTGCCAGCAGCGACGAGTCCCAGCTAGCGGGAGGGCCCTCCTACGAGCAGTACTTC

V: TRBV7-8
size: NA
D: TRBD1
J: TRBJ2-3
CDR3: CASSFGTGVGDTQYF
DNA: TGTGCCAGCAGCTTTGGGACAGGGGTGGGCGATACGCAGTATTTT

V: TRBV27
size: NA
D: NA
J: TRBJ2-3
CDR3: CASSFEGGTGTDTQYF
DNA: TGTGCCAGCAGTTTTGAGGGGGGGACAGGAACAGATACGCAGTATTTT

V: TRBV6-4
size: few
D: TRBD2
J: TRBJ2-1
CDR3: CASSKTSGDYNEQFF
DNA: TGTGCCAGCAGTAAGACTAGCGGGGACTACAATGAGCAGTTCTTC

V: TRBV27
size: NA
D: NA
J: TRBJ2-1
CDR3: CASSLPSHEQFF
DNA: TGTGCCAGCAGTTTACCTAGCCATGAGCAGTTCTTC

V: TRBV19
size: NA
D: NA
J: TRBJ2-2
CDR3: CALEGDGAGELFF
DNA: TGTGCCCTCGAGGGGGATGGGGCCGGGGAGCTGTTTTTT

V: TRBV7-8
size: NA
D: TRBD1
J: TRBJ2-6
CDR3: CASSRETGARNSGANVLTF
DNA: TGTGCCAGCAGCCGGGAAACAGGGGCCCGAAACTCTGGGGCCAACGTCCTGACTTTC

V: TRBV25-1
size: NA
D: NA
J: TRBJ2-7
CDR3: CASISLIDEQYF
DNA: TGTGCCAGCATTTCACTTATCGACGAGCAGTACTTC

V: TRBV5-4
size: NA
D: NA
J: TRBJ2-5
CDR3: CASSLVGSLQETQYF
DNA: TGTGCCAGCAGCTTGGTGGGGAGTTTACAAGAGACCCAGTACTTC

V: TRBV4-1
size: NA
D: NA
J: TRBJ2-1
CDR3: CASSQGRDDYNEQFF
DNA: TGCGCCAGCAGCCAAGGGCGGGATGATTACAATGAGCAGTTCTTC

V: TRBV27
size: once
D: NA
J: TRBJ1-5
CDR3: CASSLSGGHQPQHF
DNA: TGTGCCAGCAGTTTATCAGGGGGACATCAGCCCCAGCATTTT